The T cell receptor beta chain under discussion was sequenced for a study of CD8 T cells in ankylosing spondylitis. This clonotype was picked up a small number of times. Its target is unknown. A single record per CDR3 protein comes from TCRdb applying MiXCR to the 5' RACE reads. The top ten hold roughly 3.5% of the sample, which has fewer than 550,000 distinct CDR3 sequences, about 5.4% seen once. Findings and caveats of the study: Disease-linked clones bore a CD8+ phenotype and were relatively rare in peripheral blood. Several highly homologous variants made up a TCR beta motif, and this motif appeared characteristic of ankylosing spondylitis blood.

Per the germline V gene, CDR1 is MNHNS and CDR2 is SASEGT. This CDR3 is 19 amino acids long. The germline V and J ends were trimmed by 6 bases and 0 bases, with 23 bases remaining between them. This TCR came from a male donor with ankylosing spondylitis. The chain combines TRBV6-1 with TRBJ2-2; D tentatively reads TRBD1 or TRBD2 (5 bases each). Sequencing was carried out using blood, either unsorted or a sorted T cell fraction (not recorded which). The CDR3, as DNA: TGTGCCAGCAGCCCACCAGGTGGGGGACGGGGCCCGAACACCGGGGAGCTGTTTTTT. As protein: CASSPPGGGRGPNTGELFF.